This T cell receptor (beta chain) comes out of a study of T cell repertoires in cytomegalovirus infection. Study information: The study used recently identified HLA-C-restricted and well-studied HLA-B-restricted CMV epitopes.

Study-wide points: The response measured ex vivo was dominated by TCR beta clonotypes (HLA-C-restricted and CMV-specific).

Each CDR3 protein is one row after TCRdb ran MiXCR on the reads. Among about 740,000 distinct CDR3 sequences listed, 30% to 35% were seen once. This clonotype was seen just once. Its antigen is not known. The CDR3 totals 14 residues. Germline assignment: CDR1 ENHRY and CDR2 SYGVKD. With V trimmed by 6 bases and J by 5 bases, 6 bases remained unmatched. The J gene is TRBJ2-1, the V gene TRBV10-3; 8 bases fit TRBD2. The source of this sequence is a human donor in good health (CMV status not recorded). Some clones in this sample may be carry-over from other donors' samples. The material sequenced was cultured PBMCs, taken from culture after CMV antigen stimulation. CDR3 nucleotides: TGTGCCATCAGCGAGCGGGAGACCCACAATGAGCAGTTCTTC. Translated, it gives CAISERETHNEQFF.